This section outlines one T cell receptor beta chain sequence together with its context. Its antigen is as yet unknown. Using approximately 200 ng DNA, about 29,000 T cell genomes, the sorted-subset replicate PCRs were run. Original methodology: ImmunoSEQ sequences covered only the junction and lacked quality scores; filtering therefore differed. This table comes from immunoSEQ multiplex PCR, and its TCRdb copy is limited to in-frame clones, with some not included. From that table come the V and J calls and clone size; the DNA was used to work out D and trimming. The sample records around 2.3 million clones, 90% to 97% being singletons. J gave up 7 bases and V 2 bases, and 12 bases lay outside the gene matches. CDR3 length: 17 residues. In germline, CDR1 is SGHTA, CDR2 FQGNSA. This sample is drawn from a study of shared clonotypes between healthy human individuals. Study-wide results and caveats: Sequencing depth was expected to affect clonotype sharing among donors.

The rearrangement uses TRBV7-2 and TRBJ2-1; the match to TRBD2 covers 9 bases. The clonotype was recovered from a man aged 18 to 30 in good health. Sequencing was done on a sample of naive CD4+ T cells sorted from blood. Subset given: CD45RA+ positively selected. The CDR3, as DNA: TGTGCCAGCAGCTTAAATCCGGGTGCGGGAGGGCGGAATGAGCAGTTCTTC. Residues: CASSLNPGAGGRNEQFF.